This T cell receptor (beta chain) was captured in a study of shared clonotypes between healthy human individuals (dated by TCRdb to the early 2020s). In the study overall: The cohort comprised a couple of women and a few men aged 18 to 49 years. For each donor, CD4 naive and CD4 memory were each run on three plates, CD8 naive on two plates, and CD8 memory on one plate. Blood TCR repertoires of a handful of healthy adults were deeply sequenced to estimate repertoire size and the extent of clonotype sharing between individuals. Libraries were prepared and TCR repertoires were sequenced by different laboratories using diverse techniques, in order to increase sequencing depth and limit assay-specific biases. Between about 0.94 and 8.9 billion PBMCs per donor were obtained by leukapheresis.

Using the deep immunoSEQ assay, TCR CDR3 regions were amplified from genomic DNA by multiplex PCR. Extracted genomic DNA from each cell subset was distributed evenly across all wells of several immunoSEQ 96-well plates, and each plate was treated as a replicate. Each replicate PCR for sorted subsets received about 180 ng genomic DNA, equal to about 30,000 T cell genomes. Purified libraries were quantified with a Qubit 3.0 fluorometer, sized on a Bioanalyzer 2100, and re-quantified with the KAPA Library Quantification kit. Every immunoSEQ 96-well plate was sequenced on a dedicated single-read 150-cycle Illumina NextSeq 550 flow cell. The study's processing was this. Because the immunoSEQ output held only junctional sequences and lacked quality scores, the filtering could not match the filtering applied to full-length reads. Sequences were annotated with PyIR, a Python wrapper for IgBLAST v1.9, and V/J genes and CDR3 were assigned using IMGT germline references. Reads were removed for weak V/J assignments (E-value above 1e-6), missing CDR3, stop codons, out-of-frame junctions, or ambiguous translated residues. V3J clonotypes were defined as sequences sharing an identical inferred V gene, J gene, and CDR3 amino acid sequence. Percentage overlap between repertoires was calculated by dividing the number of shared unique clonotypes by the size of the smaller repertoire. Richness of each repertoire was evaluated using RTK rarefaction, the Chao1 estimator, and Recon v2.1 estimates of unobserved clonotypes. For all TCRbeta clonotypes obtained by the gDNA method from a few donors, generation probabilities were computed with OLGA. As stored in TCRdb, this immuneACCESS dataset retains in-frame rearrangements with V and J assigned. A fraction of the clones does not appear; measured against another copy, unresolved V genes explain less than half of the discrepancy, and the remainder lacks a known reason. V and J calls and clone size come straight from that table; D and trimming were deduced from the DNA. For this sample there are a few hundred thousand clones; about nine tenths appear just once. The ten largest clones take up 15% to 20% of the sample.

What the research found in general, with its limitations: When several donors were compared, the shared fraction of clonotypes was 5% to 6.5% for naive CD4, about 4% for naive CD8, 2% to 2.5% for memory CD4, and 0.3% to 0.5% for memory CD8. Incomplete sequencing was indicated by rarefaction of sorted-subset datasets, despite the large sequencing depth. Compared with non-shared clonotypes, the clonotypes found in all four sorted-subset donors had higher generation probabilities. Estimated clonotype richness was generally larger for naive than for memory subsets. Only blood was sampled, and tissue TCR repertoires likely differ from those in blood. Because the study included only a small number of donors, the genetic and exposure-history diversity represented was limited. Pairwise subsampling indicated that sequencing depth was expected to affect the degree of clonotype sharing among donors.

V is cut by 7 bases and J by 4 bases, and the space between the germline ends is 20 bases. From the cysteine through the phenylalanine, the CDR3 covers 15 amino acids. Just the 45-base CDR3 DNA is kept, in frame starting at base 1. From a lookup of the germline V gene, CDR1 and CDR2 are SGHRS and YFSETQ. The donors were healthy, HIV-negative adults with no recently reported acute infections or vaccinations. Every donor was a Caucasian adult living in Nashville, Tennessee, USA. CD8 memory samples consisted of magnetically selected CD45RO+ cells combined with CCR7-negative CD45RA+ effector memory (TemRA) cells. After blood collection by leukapheresis, PBMCs were isolated using Ficoll-Histopaque density gradient centrifugation and then cryopreserved in the vapor phase of liquid nitrogen. Purity and quantity of every magnetically sorted T cell population were checked by analytical flow cytometry. Each sorted fraction had its genomic DNA isolated and then quantified by UV absorbance on a Nanodrop 2000c.

Comment on this clone: Its antigen is not yet known. No base quality values were provided; no much bigger clone lies one nucleotide off.

The chain employs TRBV5-1 and TRBJ1-1; no D segment can be confidently identified. The sample comprised memory CD8+ T cells sorted from blood. This sample's cell subset or site label indicates: CD45RO+ cells pooled with CCR7-negative TemRA cells. This clonotype was obtained from a man aged 18-30 years in good health. The nucleotide sequence reads as follows: TGCGCCAGCCGACTTATAGAATTCATGGGCACTGAAGCTTTCTTT. Its product reads: CASRLIEFMGTEAFF.